This entry concerns a single TCR beta chain. Its antigen has not been determined. An end of the junction does not agree with germline; a read error may underlie this. The sample comes from a study of blood T cells in healthy people across ages (dated by TCRdb to the mid-2010s). Study-wide context: In model experiments, template switching captured about one uniquely barcoded TCR beta cDNA molecule for every two T cells. Using the same blood draw, the study looked at two additional independent replicas of 1 million unique cDNA reads for two donors, one aged 18 to 30 and the other aged 80 or older. To track age-related changes in TCR beta repertoire diversity, the study relied on deep sequencing normalized with unique cDNA molecular identifiers. To avoid experimental bias, donors of different ages were spread randomly across the sequencing lanes. The donors were split into four age groups: young (average about 15 years), middle-aged (nearly 40), aged (62) and long-lived (about 82).

The library was produced with 5' RACE. TCRdb shows the sequencer as Illumina HiSeq 2500. The second PCR ran for roughly 7 to 11 cycles and used a J-beta primer mix along with a sample-barcoded 5' primer. A template-switch 5' adaptor carrying 12 random nucleotides introduced a unique molecular identifier onto each TCR beta cDNA molecule. At least 2.5 million CDR3-containing paired-end reads were obtained from each sample. First-strand cDNA was synthesized from all RNA with the Mint cDNA synthesis kit, primed by a TRBC-specific oligonucleotide. All cDNA was treated with uracil-DNA glycosylase and then went through a first 18-cycle PCR with the universal primers M1SS and BC2_uni_R. Per the authors' processing: Each sample was normalized by randomly selecting 1 million high-quality reads, each carrying a distinct molecular identifier. Reads with shared molecular identifiers were discarded instead of being binned into consensus sequences. MiTCR, set to a Q25 quality threshold and the strictest error-elimination algorithm, was used for CDR3 identification, clonotype clustering and error correction. Lower-bound total TCR beta diversity was estimated with a nonparametric unseen species model using Euler transformation. Clones were called with MiXCR by TCRdb after fastp trimmed the public reads at Q25, and only in-frame beta chains were retained. All rows with the same CDR3 protein become a single entry with the most common DNA and genes. TCRdb's processing, not the authors', yielded these V and J calls. The sample data list about 1,500,000 distinct CDR3 sequences, and about 28% of these were observed just once. 7.7% of the sample comes from the top ten.

Donors were about 36 systemically healthy Caucasian individuals from Russia aged roughly 6 to 100 years. About 10 milliliters of peripheral blood were collected from each donor into EDTA-treated Vacutainer tubes. Ficoll-Paque density-gradient centrifugation was used to isolate PBMCs, with at least 6 million obtained per sample. Total RNA was extracted from PBMCs with Trizol reagent, with at least 6 micrograms obtained per sample. For every donor, flow cytometry on a PBMC aliquot measured the percentage of naive CD45RAhigh/CD27high T cells. What the study reported, not specific to this receptor: Donor CMV infection status was unknown, potentially confounding age-related changes in expanded clonotypes. A strong correlation was found between observed TCR beta diversity and the percentage of naive T cells measured by flow cytometry. Compared with the aged group, the long-lived group had more naive CD4+ T cells, fewer expanded clones and increased TCR diversity, suggesting age selection. Since profiling was done on bulk unsorted PBMCs, naive and antigen-experienced compartments could not be conclusively compared. Estimates of total diversity based on one million sequenced T cells were considered lower bounds and underestimates. Observed TCR beta diversity per million T cells fell roughly linearly with age, and a significant reduction was already apparent by age roughly 40.

The CDR3 runs 20 residues from the cysteine to the phenylalanine. The sequence is cut down to CDR3 DNA, 60 bases in frame from base 1. The chain is assembled from TRBV12-3 or TRBV12-4 and TRBJ1-2; 7 junctional bases match TRBD1. The sequenced sample consisted of blood. The receptor was isolated from a woman between 25 and 40 years old in good health. The CDR3 protein sequence reads: CVSSLRTGRQIGQESNGYTF. The DNA is TGTGTCAGCAGCCTACGAACCGGACGGCAGATTGGACAGGAATCAAATGGCTACACCTTC.